This record covers a single T cell receptor beta chain. The source of the sample is a study of T cells in Graves' hyperthyroidism and ophthalmopathy. The overall study: Sampling of peripheral blood happened at initial diagnosis, prior to any treatment.

The source material, RNA transcripts, was used to amplify TCR beta CDR3 regions. Researchers ran a first-round RT-PCR on the TCR CDR3 using the HTBI primer set. MiXCR, applied by TCRdb to the multiplex PCR reads, yields one record per CDR3 protein. This sample has hundreds of thousands of distinct CDR3 sequences, with more than 30% found just once. This sequence originates from a man aged 18 to 30 with Graves' hyperthyroidism. The sequencing sample was made of blood.

The CDR3 sequence: CSAQGQGAYEQYF. The CDR3 nucleotides are TGCAGTGCGCAAGGACAGGGCGCCTACGAGCAGTACTTC. The chain uses TRBV20-1 and TRBJ2-7; TRBD1 agrees at 8 bases. Germline V gene data show CDR1 as DFQATT and CDR2 as SNEGSKA (reference sequence). V lost 6 bases, J lost 2 bases, and 6 bases stayed unmatched. The CDR3 is made up of 13 amino acids.